Below, 5 T cell receptor beta chains from the same sample are listed, as sequenced in a study of spatial heterogeneity in lung cancer. Time point denoted: sample taken at primary tumor resection. The authors sequenced whole RNA from tumor, nontumor lung or frozen PBMC without sorting. TCRdb fed the 5' RACE reads into MiXCR, producing one record per CDR3 protein. This table has about 3,200 distinct CDR3 sequences, 40% to 50% appearing once. The material was PBMCs, obtained at surgery. The receptors derive from a male donor with early-stage non-small cell lung cancer.

The chain is built from TRBV5-1 and TRBJ2-1; D is unclear. With 0 bases removed from V and 6 bases from J, the gap between germline ends came to 10 bases. Germline lookup yields CDR1 SGHRS and CDR2 YFSETQ. The CDR3 contains 14 residues. CDR3 in DNA: TGCGCCAGCAGCTTGGTTCAGGATCCCAATGAGCAGTTCTTC. This sequence encodes CASSLVQDPNEQFF.

By proportion, this clonotype is medium-sized. The chain is built from TRBV6-6 and TRBJ2-7, with 8 bases lining up with TRBD1. The CDR3 spans 17 residues. CDR1 and CDR2 from the germline V gene are MNHNY and SVGAGI (reference sequence). J was trimmed by 2 bases and V by 0 bases; bases with no gene match: 9. The CDR3 sequence is CASSYSAPGQAPYEQYF. The CDR3 DNA reads as TGTGCCAGCAGTTACTCGGCCCCGGGACAGGCTCCCTACGAGCAGTACTTC.

The chain has TRBV6-6 and TRBJ2-7; D may be TRBD2 (5 bases). The CDR3 is 16 residues long. V was cut by 3 bases and J by 0 bases, with 15 bases left in between. Germline V gene data show CDR1 as MNHNY and CDR2 as SVGAGI (reference sequence). The chain's CDR3 is CASSYGDGISSYEQYF. In nucleotides, the CDR3 is TGTGCCAGCAGTTATGGAGACGGGATTAGCTCCTACGAGCAGTACTTC.

The chain combines TRBV6-5 with TRBJ2-2; no definite D call. V lost 4 bases to trimming and J lost 5 bases, with 11 bases between them. The V gene's germline CDR1 is MNHEY and CDR2 SVGAGI. CDR3 length: 14 residues. The CDR3 region is CASSSLERTGELFF. The CDR3 DNA sequence: TGTGCCAGCAGTTCCCTCGAAAGAACCGGGGAGCTGTTTTTT.

The rearrangement joins TRBV9 to TRBJ2-2; D unresolved. CDR3 length: 10 residues. The V end lost 7 bases, the J end lost 4 bases, and 2 bases lay between the germline ends. Germline CDR1 reads SGDLS; CDR2 reads YYNGEE. The CDR3 sequence is CASGTGELFF. The CDR3 DNA follows: TGTGCCAGCGGCACCGGGGAGCTGTTTTTT.